This T cell receptor beta chain was sequenced for a study of T cells in Graves' hyperthyroidism and ophthalmopathy. Overall study results and limits: Blood also held most thyroid clonotypes expanded beyond 0.001.

For this clonotype: The antigen remains unidentified.

This CDR3 region has 16 residues. Germline trimming cut 5 bases from V and 0 bases from J; bases unmatched to any gene: 7. Germline CDR1 is LNHDA and CDR2 is SQIVND (reference sequence). RNA transcripts gave rise to amplified TCR beta CDR3 regions. HTBI primers drove first-round RT-PCR of the TCR CDR3. TCRdb used MiXCR to reprocess the multiplex PCR reads, holding one entry per CDR3 protein. Altogether about 380,000 distinct CDR3 sequences are present, approximately 17% being singletons, with the ten largest covering 40%. The V gene is TRBV19, the J gene TRBJ2-1; 7 bases fit TRBD2. This clonotype was sampled from a man younger than 35 with Graves' ophthalmopathy. The specimen sequenced was blood. The CDR3 DNA reads as TGTGCCAGTAGTTGGGAGGGCCTGGGCTCCTACAATGAGCAGTTCTTC. Amino acid sequence: CASSWEGLGSYNEQFF. Supplemented by reference TRBV19 and TRBJ2-1, the full variable domain reads DGGITQSPKYLFRKEGQNVTLSCEQNLNHDAMYWYRQDPGQGLRLIYYSQIVNDFQKGDIAEGYSVSREKKESFPLTVTSAQKNPTAFYLCASSWEGLGSYNEQFFGPGTRLTVL.